The clone carrying this T cell receptor beta chain was recorded many times. Its antigen is unidentified. Looked up from germline, CDR1 is KGHDR and CDR2 is SFDVKD. This CDR3 has 14 residues. V lost 0 bases, J lost 7 bases, and 11 bases lay in between. Researchers defined stable Graves' hyperthyroidism as no ophthalmopathy progression within 18 months. Lactation, pregnancy, other autoimmune disease or uncontrolled infection led to exclusion of patients. Each diagnosis was grounded in clinical symptoms, serum thyroxine and TRAb, thyroid ultrasound, and orbital computed tomography. This specimen belongs to a study of T cells in Graves' hyperthyroidism and ophthalmopathy. Findings and caveats of the study: Model output signaled ophthalmopathy a median roughly six months ahead of onset.

Amplification of TCR beta CDR3 regions was performed using RNA transcripts as template. First-round RT-PCR of the TCR CDR3 relied on the HTBI primer set. MiXCR, run by TCRdb on the multiplex PCR reads, gives a single entry per CDR3 protein. The sample consists of some 500,000 distinct CDR3 sequences, roughly an eighth of them appearing once. This rearrangement joins TRBV24-1 to TRBJ1-2; the D gene is possibly TRBD1 (6 bases). The sample taken for sequencing was blood. The TCR comes from a woman younger than 30 with Graves' hyperthyroidism. CDR3 bases: TGTGCCACCAGTGATTTGAACAGGGAATTTGGCTACACCTTC. This translates into CATSDLNREFGYTF.